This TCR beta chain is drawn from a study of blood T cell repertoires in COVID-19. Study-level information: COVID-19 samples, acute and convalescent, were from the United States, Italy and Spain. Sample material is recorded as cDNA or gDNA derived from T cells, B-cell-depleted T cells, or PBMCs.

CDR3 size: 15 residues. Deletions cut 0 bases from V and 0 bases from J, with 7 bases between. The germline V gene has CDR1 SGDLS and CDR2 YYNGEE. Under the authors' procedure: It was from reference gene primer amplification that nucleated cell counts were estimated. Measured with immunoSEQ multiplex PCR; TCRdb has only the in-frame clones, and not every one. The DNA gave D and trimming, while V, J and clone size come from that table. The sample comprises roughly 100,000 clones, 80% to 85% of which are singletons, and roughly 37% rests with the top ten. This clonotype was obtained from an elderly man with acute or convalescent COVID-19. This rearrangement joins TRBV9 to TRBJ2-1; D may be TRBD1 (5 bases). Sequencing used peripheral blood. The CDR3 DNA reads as TGTGCCAGCAGCGTAGAGGGGAACTCCTACAATGAGCAGTTCTTC. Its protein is CASSVEGNSYNEQFF.